Listed here are 9 T cell receptor beta chains from one sample, sequenced in a study of T-cell reconstitution after alpha-beta-depleted transplantation in children. Molecular barcoding with unique molecular identifiers was used for the TCRbeta library. Each CDR3 protein is one row after TCRdb ran MiXCR on the PCR reads. The table has 440,000 or so distinct CDR3 sequences, 43% seen once. The sequences come from PBMCs, collected before TCRalphabeta/CD19-depleted stem cell transplant. Every receptor here comes from a girl aged 2 to 9 with aplastic anemia, due to receive a stem cell transplant.

The V and J genes are TRBV29-1 and TRBJ2-6; TRBD1 matches at 7 bases. CDR1 is SQVTM and CDR2 is ANQGSEA in the germline V gene. Germline trimming cut 4 bases from V and 2 bases from J; bases unmatched to any gene: 2. This CDR3 is 14 amino acids long. DNA for the CDR3: TGCAGCGTTGCCACAGGGGCTGGGGCCAACGTCCTGACTTTC. Its protein product is CSVATGAGANVLTF.

This chain connects TRBV6-5 to TRBJ2-1, with TRBD2 identical over 8 bases. CDR3 length: 15 residues. V shed 1 base, J shed 7 bases, and the junction held 6 bases outside the gene matches. Germline V gene lookup returns CDR1 MNHEY and CDR2 SVGAGI. CDR3: CASSYYRGGINEQFF. In nucleotides, the CDR3 is TGTGCCAGCAGTTACTACCGGGGGGGCATAAATGAGCAGTTCTTC.

This chain joins TRBV27 and TRBJ2-5; the match to TRBD1 covers 9 bases. With V trimmed by 5 bases and J by 4 bases, 8 bases remained unmatched. The CDR3 runs 15 residues. Germline loops: CDR1 MNHEY, CDR2 SMNVEV (reference sequence). CDR3 in amino acids: CASSPGQGLGETQYF. DNA of the CDR3: TGTGCCAGCAGTCCGGGACAGGGCCTTGGAGAGACCCAGTACTTC.

In its sample, this clonotype was seen once. V and J are TRBV30 and TRBJ1-5; the D gene is possibly TRBD1 (6 bases). Germline CDR1 GTSNPN, CDR2 SVGIG (reference sequence). V was cut by 4 bases and J by 5 bases, with 12 bases left in between. The CDR3 has 13 residues. CDR3 in DNA: TGTGCCTGGACAGGGGAGTTGGATCAGCCCCAGCATTTT. Translation gives CAWTGELDQPQHF.

This chain connects TRBV12-3 or TRBV12-4 to TRBJ2-1; the D gene is possibly TRBD1 (5 bases). V lost 1 base and J lost 0, with 7 bases in between. The CDR3 length is 15 residues. The CDR3 region has the DNA TGTGCCAGCAGTTTAGAGACAGACTCCTACAATGAGCAGTTCTTC. It codes for CASSLETDSYNEQFF.

The chain employs TRBV6-1 and TRBJ1-5; perhaps TRBD1 as D (5 bases). The CDR3 consists of 13 residues. Per germline, CDR1 MNHNS and CDR2 SASEGT. The V end lost 4 bases, the J end lost 10 bases, and 14 bases lay between the germline ends. CDR3 amino acids: CASSAQGGHPQHF. CDR3 nucleotide sequence: TGTGCCAGCAGTGCCCAGGGTGGACACCCCCAGCATTTT.

The table lists this clonotype with a few counts. The chain couples TRBV20-1 to TRBJ2-3; no firm D call. Germline assignment: CDR1 DFQATT and CDR2 SNEGSKA (reference sequence). Trimming pared 8 bases from V and 3 bases from J, leaving 6 bases between. The CDR3 consists of 10 residues. CDR3 residues: CSSWTDTQYF. As DNA, the CDR3 is TGCAGTTCATGGACAGATACGCAGTATTTT.

This clonotype was detected a few times. The gene calls are TRBV20-1 and TRBJ1-4; D is ambiguous. The V and J ends lost 6 bases and 7 bases respectively, with 12 bases between them. In germline, CDR1 is DFQATT, CDR2 SNEGSKA (reference sequence). The CDR3 extends over 12 amino acids. For the CDR3, the DNA is TGCAGTGCCCCAGCGTTAGTTGAAAAACTGTTTTTT. It specifies CSAPALVEKLFF.

To note about this clonotype: A much larger clone lies one base from this, so it may be a read error. The rearrangement joins TRBV15 to TRBJ1-4, with TRBD1 matching over 9 bases. After removal of 3 bases from V and 10 bases from J, the junction contained 9 bases not matched to a gene. The CDR3 totals 15 residues. Germline CDR1 LNHNV, CDR2 YYDKDF (reference sequence). CDR3 DNA sequence: TGTGCCACCAGCAGGGAACAGGGGGCTGATGGAAAACTGTTTTTT. Its protein product is CATSREQGADGKLFF.